This T cell receptor beta chain was captured by sequencing in a study of blood T cell repertoires in COVID-19. Study as a whole: The study drew acute and convalescent COVID-19 samples from the United States, Italy and Spain.

The germline V gene encodes CDR1 SEHNR and CDR2 FQNEAQ (reference sequence). The CDR3 has 18 residues. The V segment lost 5 bases and the J segment 9 bases; nucleotides outside the gene matches: 20. Methods used by the authors: Estimation of nucleated cell counts was performed using reference gene primer amplification. Profiling relied on immunoSEQ multiplex PCR, and the TCRdb table lists in-frame clones only, not all of them. V and J calls and clone size come straight from that table; D and trimming were deduced from the DNA. The sample includes roughly 150,000 clones, more than 80% of them seen just once. This clone has just one count. Seattle cases were enrolled at active infection and followed longitudinally.

The chain carries TRBV7-9 and TRBJ2-1; TRBD2 matches at 9 bases. Specimen: peripheral blood. This sequence originates from a man aged 18 to 29 with COVID-19, enrolled during active disease. CDR3 loop: CASSLSAPNAGGPGEQFF. In nucleotides, the CDR3 is TGTGCCAGCAGCCTTTCCGCCCCAAATGCGGGAGGGCCGGGTGAGCAGTTCTTC.